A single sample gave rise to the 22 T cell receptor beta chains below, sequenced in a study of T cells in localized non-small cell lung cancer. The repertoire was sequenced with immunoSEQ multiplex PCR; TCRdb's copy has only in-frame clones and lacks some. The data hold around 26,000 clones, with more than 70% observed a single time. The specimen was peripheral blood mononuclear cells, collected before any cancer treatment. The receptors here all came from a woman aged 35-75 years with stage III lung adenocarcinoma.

CDR3 DNA: TGTGCCAGCAGCCCGAGAGGAGGACAGGTCCGAGAGACCCAGTACTTC. Amino acid sequence: CASSPRGGQVRETQYF. The J gene is TRBJ2-5, the V gene TRBV5-4; 7 positions match TRBD1. Per germline, CDR1 SGHNT and CDR2 YYREEE (reference sequence). CDR3 length: 16 residues. Losses at the gene ends were 4 bases for V and 4 bases for J; bases not matched to a gene: 13.

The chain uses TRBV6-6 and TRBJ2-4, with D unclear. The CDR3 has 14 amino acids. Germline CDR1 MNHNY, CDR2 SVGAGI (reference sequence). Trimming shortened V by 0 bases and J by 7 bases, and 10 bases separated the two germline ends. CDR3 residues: CASSYSLTENIQYF. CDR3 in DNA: TGTGCCAGCAGTTACTCCCTGACGGAGAACATTCAGTACTTC.

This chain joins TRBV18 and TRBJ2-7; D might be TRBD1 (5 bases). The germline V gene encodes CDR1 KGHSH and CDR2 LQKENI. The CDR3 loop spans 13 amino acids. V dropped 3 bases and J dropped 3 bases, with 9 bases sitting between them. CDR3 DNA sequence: TGTGCCAGCTCACCTGGGGCGAACTACGAGCAGTACTTC. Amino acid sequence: CASSPGANYEQYF.

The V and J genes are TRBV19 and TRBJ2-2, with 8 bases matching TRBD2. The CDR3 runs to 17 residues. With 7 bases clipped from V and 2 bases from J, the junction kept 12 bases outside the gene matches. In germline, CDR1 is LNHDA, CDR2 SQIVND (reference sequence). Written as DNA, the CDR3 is TGTGCCAGTAACGACGGGAGGGTGGTCCAAAACACCGGGGAGCTGTTTTTT. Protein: CASNDGRVVQNTGELFF.

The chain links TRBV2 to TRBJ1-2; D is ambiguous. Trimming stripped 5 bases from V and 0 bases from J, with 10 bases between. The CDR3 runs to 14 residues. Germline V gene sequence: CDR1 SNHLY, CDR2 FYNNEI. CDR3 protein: CASSIGSTNYGYTF. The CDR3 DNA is TGTGCCAGCAGTATTGGCAGTACTAACTATGGCTACACCTTC.

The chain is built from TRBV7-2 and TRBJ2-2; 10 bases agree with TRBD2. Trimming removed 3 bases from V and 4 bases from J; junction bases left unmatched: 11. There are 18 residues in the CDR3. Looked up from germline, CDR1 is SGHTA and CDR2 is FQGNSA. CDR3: CASSFQRGGPRGTGELFF. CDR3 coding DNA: TGTGCCAGCAGCTTTCAGCGGGGGGGCCCCCGGGGCACCGGGGAGCTGTTTTTT.

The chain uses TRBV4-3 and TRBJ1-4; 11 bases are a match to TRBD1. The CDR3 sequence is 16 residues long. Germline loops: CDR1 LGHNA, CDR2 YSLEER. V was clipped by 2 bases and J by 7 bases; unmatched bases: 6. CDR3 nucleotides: TGCGCCAGCAGCCAAAGTTCCGGGACAGGGGGTGAAAAACTGTTTTTT. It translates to CASSQSSGTGGEKLFF.

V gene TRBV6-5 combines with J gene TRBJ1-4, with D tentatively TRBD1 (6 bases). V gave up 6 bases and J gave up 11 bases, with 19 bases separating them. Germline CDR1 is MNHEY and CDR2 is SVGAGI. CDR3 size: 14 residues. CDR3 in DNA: TGTGCCAGCAGCCGTCCAGGGGAAGGCTCGAAACTGTTTTTT. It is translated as CASSRPGEGSKLFF.

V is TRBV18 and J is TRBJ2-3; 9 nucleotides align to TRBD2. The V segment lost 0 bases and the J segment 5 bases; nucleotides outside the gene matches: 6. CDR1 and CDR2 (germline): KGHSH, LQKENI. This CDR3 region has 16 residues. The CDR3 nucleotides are TGTGCCAGCTCACCACCCCAGCGGGGGGTCGAAGATACGCAGTATTTT. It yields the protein CASSPPQRGVEDTQYF.

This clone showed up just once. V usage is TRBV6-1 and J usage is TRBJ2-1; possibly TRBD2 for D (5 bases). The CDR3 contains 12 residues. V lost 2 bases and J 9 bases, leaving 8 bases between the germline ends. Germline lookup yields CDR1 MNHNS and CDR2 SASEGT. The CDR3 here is CASSEFEGEQFF. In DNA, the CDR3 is TGTGCCAGCAGTGAATTTGAGGGTGAGCAGTTCTTC.

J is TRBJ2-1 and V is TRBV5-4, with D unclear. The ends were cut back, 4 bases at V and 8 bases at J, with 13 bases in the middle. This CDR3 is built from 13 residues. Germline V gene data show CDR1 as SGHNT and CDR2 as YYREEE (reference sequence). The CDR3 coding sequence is TGTGCCAGCAGCCTGACACCTAGGGATGAGCAGTTCTTC. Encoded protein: CASSLTPRDEQFF.

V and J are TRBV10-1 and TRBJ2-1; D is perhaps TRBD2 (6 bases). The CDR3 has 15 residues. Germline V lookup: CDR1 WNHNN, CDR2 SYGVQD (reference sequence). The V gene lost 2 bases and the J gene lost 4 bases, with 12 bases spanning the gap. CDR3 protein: CASSEGAGVYNEQFF. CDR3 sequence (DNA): TGCGCCAGCAGTGAGGGAGCGGGCGTTTACAATGAGCAGTTCTTC.

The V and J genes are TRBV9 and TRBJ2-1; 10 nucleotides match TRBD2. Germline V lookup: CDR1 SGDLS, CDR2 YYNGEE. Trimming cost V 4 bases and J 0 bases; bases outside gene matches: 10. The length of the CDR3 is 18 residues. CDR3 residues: CASSFRTSGTSSYNEQFF. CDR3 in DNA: TGTGCCAGCAGCTTCAGGACTAGCGGCACTAGCTCCTACAATGAGCAGTTCTTC.

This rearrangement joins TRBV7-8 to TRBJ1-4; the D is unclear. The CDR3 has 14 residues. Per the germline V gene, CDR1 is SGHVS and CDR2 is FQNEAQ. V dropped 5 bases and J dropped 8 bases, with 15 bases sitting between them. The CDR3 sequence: CASSPTPATEKLFF. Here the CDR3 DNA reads TGTGCCAGCAGCCCCACTCCGGCCACCGAAAAACTGTTTTTT.

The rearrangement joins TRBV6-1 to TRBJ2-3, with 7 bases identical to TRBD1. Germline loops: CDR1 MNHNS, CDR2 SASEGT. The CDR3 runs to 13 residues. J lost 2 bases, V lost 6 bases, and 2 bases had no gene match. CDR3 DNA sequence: TGTGCCAGCAGCGACAGGGCCACAGATACGCAGTATTTT. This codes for CASSDRATDTQYF.

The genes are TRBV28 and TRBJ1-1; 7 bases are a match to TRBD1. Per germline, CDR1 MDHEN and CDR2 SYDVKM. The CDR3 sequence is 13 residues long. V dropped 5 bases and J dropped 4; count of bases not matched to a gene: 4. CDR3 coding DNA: TGTGCCAGCAGTCCCGGGACAGTCACTGAAGCTTTCTTT. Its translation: CASSPGTVTEAFF.

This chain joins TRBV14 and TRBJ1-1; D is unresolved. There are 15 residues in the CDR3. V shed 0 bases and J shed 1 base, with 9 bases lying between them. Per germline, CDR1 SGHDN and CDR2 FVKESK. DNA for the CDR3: TGTGCCAGCAGCCAAGAAAGGTTGAGGAACACTGAAGCTTTCTTT. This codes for CASSQERLRNTEAFF.

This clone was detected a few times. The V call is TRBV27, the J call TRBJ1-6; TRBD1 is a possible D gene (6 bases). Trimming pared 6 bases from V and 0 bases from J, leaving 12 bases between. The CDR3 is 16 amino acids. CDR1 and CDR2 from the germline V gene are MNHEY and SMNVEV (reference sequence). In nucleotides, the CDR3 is TGTGCCAGCAGGGTAACAGGGAGCTCCTATAATTCACCCCTCCACTTT. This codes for CASRVTGSSYNSPLHF.

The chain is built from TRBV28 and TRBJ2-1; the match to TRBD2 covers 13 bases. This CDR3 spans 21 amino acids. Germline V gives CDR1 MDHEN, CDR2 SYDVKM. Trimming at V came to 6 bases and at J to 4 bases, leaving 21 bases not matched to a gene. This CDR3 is CASSPAGSGLAGANTYNEQFF. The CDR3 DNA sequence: TGTGCCAGCAGCCCCGCTGGGAGTGGACTAGCGGGGGCCAACACTTACAATGAGCAGTTCTTC.

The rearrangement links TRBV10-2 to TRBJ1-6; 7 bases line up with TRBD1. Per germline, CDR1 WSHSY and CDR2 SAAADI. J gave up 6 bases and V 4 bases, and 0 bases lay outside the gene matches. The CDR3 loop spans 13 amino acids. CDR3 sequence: CASSAGGNSPLHF. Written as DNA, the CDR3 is TGCGCCAGCAGTGCAGGGGGTAATTCACCCCTCCACTTT.

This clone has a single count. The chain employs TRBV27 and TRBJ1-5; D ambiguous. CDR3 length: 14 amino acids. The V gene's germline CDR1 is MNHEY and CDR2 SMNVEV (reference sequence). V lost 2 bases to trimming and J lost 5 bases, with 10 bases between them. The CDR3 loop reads CASSLAGTHQPQHF. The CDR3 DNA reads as TGTGCCAGCAGTTTAGCGGGTACCCATCAGCCCCAGCATTTT.

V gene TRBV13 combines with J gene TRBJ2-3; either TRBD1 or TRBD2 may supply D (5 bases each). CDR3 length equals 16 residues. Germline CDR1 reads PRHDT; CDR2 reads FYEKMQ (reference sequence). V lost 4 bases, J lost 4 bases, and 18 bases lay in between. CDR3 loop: CASSSLRKGSADTQYF. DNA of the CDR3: TGTGCCAGCAGCTCCCTGAGAAAGGGGAGCGCAGATACGCAGTATTTT.